The present T cell receptor beta chain was sequenced within a study of T cell repertoires in cytomegalovirus infection. This CDR3 region has 14 residues. The study's findings and limits: Dominating the ex vivo response were TCR beta clonotypes that were CMV-specific and HLA-C-restricted.

TCRdb reanalysed the reads using MiXCR and keeps one entry per CDR3 protein. This repertoire shows about 450,000 distinct CDR3 sequences, about 33% found once; its top ten account for around 15%. A note on this clonotype: Antigen specificity is unknown. The junction and the germline gene differ at one end; a read error may be behind it.

The chain combines TRBV12-3 or TRBV12-4 with TRBJ1-1; TRBD1 agrees at 7 bases. Material for sequencing was PBMCs. This TCR derives from a human donor in good health (CMV status not recorded). Some clones in this sample may be carry-over from other donors' samples. The CDR3 sequence: CASRPDRAYGEALF. Here the CDR3 DNA reads TGTGCCAGCAGACCTGACAGGGCTTACGGAGAAGCTTTATTT.